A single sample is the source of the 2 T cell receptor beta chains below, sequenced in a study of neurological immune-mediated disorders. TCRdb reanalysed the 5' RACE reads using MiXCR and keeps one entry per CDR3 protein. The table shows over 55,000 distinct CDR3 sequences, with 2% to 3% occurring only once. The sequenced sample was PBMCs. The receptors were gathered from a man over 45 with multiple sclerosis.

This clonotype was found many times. In DNA, the CDR3 is TGTGCCATCAGTCGACAGGGAATGAACACTGAAGCTTTCTTT. It encodes CAISRQGMNTEAFF. The gene calls are TRBV10-3 and TRBJ1-1; TRBD1 matches 7 bases. Germline CDR1 and CDR2: ENHRY and SYGVKD. The J segment lost 0 bases and the V segment lost 5 bases, leaving 3 bases of the junction unmatched. The CDR3 is 14 amino acids.

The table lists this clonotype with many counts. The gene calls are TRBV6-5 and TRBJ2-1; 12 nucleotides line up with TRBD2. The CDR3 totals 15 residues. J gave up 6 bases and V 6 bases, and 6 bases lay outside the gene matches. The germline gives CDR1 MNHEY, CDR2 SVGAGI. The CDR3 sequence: CASSRPSGGANEQFF. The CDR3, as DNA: TGTGCCAGCAGCCGACCTAGCGGGGGGGCCAATGAGCAGTTCTTC.